These 23 T cell receptor beta chains came from one sample sequenced in a study of blood T cell repertoires in COVID-19 (dated by TCRdb to the early 2020s). To prepare the library, the immunoSEQ multiplex PCR assay was applied. TCRdb stores this immuneACCESS table with in-frame sequences only. Part of the clones is absent; in the studies checked, under half of the shortfall reflects unresolved V genes, and no reason is known for the rest. Recorded for this sample are fewer than 350,000 clones; around 85% of them occurred a single time. Roughly 2% of the sample is held by the ten biggest clonotypes. Sequenced material: PBMCs or T cells enriched from blood (not recorded which). These receptor sequences come from a man younger than 40 who had recovered from COVID-19.

This clone has a single count. This chain uses TRBV3-1 (or the pseudogene TRBV3-2) with TRBJ1-4; D not resolved. Germline loops: CDR1 LGHDT, CDR2 YNNKEL (reference sequence). The ends were cut back, 5 bases at V and 3 bases at J, with 7 bases in the middle. The CDR3 runs to 13 residues. For the CDR3, the DNA is TGTGCCAGCAGCTACGGGGCTAATGAAAAACTGTTTTTT. Translating it yields CASSYGANEKLFF.

The chain links TRBV7-8 to TRBJ2-7; 8 positions agree with TRBD1. This CDR3 spans 16 amino acids. Germline loops: CDR1 SGHVS, CDR2 FQNEAQ. The V gene end was trimmed by 1 base and the J gene end by 0 bases; junction bases not matched to a gene: 5. CDR3 sequence (DNA): TGTGCCAGCAGCTTAGGGGGGACAGGAATCTCCTACGAGCAGTACTTC. It is translated as CASSLGGTGISYEQYF. Supplemented by reference TRBV7-8 and TRBJ2-7, the full variable domain reads GAGVSQSPRYKVAKRGQDVALRCDPISGHVSLFWYQQALGQGPEFLTYFQNEAQLDKSGLPSDRFFAERPEGSVSTLKIQRTQQEDSAVYLCASSLGGTGISYEQYFGPGTRLTVT.

V and J are TRBV5-4 and TRBJ2-3, with 10 bases lining up with TRBD2. The V segment lost 4 bases and the J segment 2 bases; nucleotides outside the gene matches: 7. This CDR3 comprises 16 residues. Germline V gives CDR1 SGHNT, CDR2 YYREEE (reference sequence). CDR3 protein: CASSERGGRVTDTQYF. CDR3 nucleotide sequence: TGTGCCAGCAGCGAGCGGGGGGGCCGTGTCACAGATACGCAGTATTTT.

This chain connects TRBV4-3 to TRBJ2-5; D is undetermined. Trimming took off 2 bases at V and 5 bases at J, with 18 bases between the two ends. Germline CDR1 reads LGHNA; CDR2 reads YSLEER. CDR3 length: 16 amino acids. CDR3 loop: CASSQPQVQAWETQYF. DNA for the CDR3: TGCGCCAGCAGCCAACCTCAGGTGCAGGCATGGGAGACCCAGTACTTC.

The gene calls are TRBV4-2 and TRBJ2-7, with 8 bases fitting TRBD2. Germline V lookup: CDR1 LGHNA, CDR2 YNFKEQ. CDR3 length: 16 amino acids. The ends lost 3 bases at V and 0 bases at J; junction bases unmatched: 7. The CDR3 protein is CASSQVSGGYSYEQYF. The CDR3 DNA is TGTGCCAGCAGCCAGGTGAGCGGGGGCTACTCCTACGAGCAGTACTTC.

The chain combines TRBV10-2 with TRBJ2-7; TRBD2 matches 8 bases. The V gene end was trimmed by 1 base and the J gene end by 4 bases; junction bases not matched to a gene: 3. The CDR3 spans 14 residues. Germline V gene sequence: CDR1 WSHSY, CDR2 SAAADI. The CDR3 is CASSELAGPYEQYF. The CDR3 DNA reads TGCGCCAGCAGTGAGTTAGCGGGGCCTTACGAGCAGTACTTC.

The chain carries TRBV10-3 and TRBJ1-4; TRBD1 matches at 11 bases. V shed 6 bases and J 8 bases; nucleotides not matched to a gene: 5. Germline V lookup: CDR1 ENHRY, CDR2 SYGVKD. The CDR3 spans 14 residues. In nucleotides, the CDR3 is TGTGCCATCAGGACGGGACAGGGGGACGAAAAACTGTTTTTT. As protein: CAIRTGQGDEKLFF.

CDR3 nucleotides: TGTGCCAGCAACCGACGGACAGGCGGGTATGGCTACACCTTC. Protein: CASNRRTGGYGYTF. The chain is built from TRBV28 and TRBJ1-2; 7 nucleotides line up with TRBD1. From germline, CDR1 is MDHEN and CDR2 SYDVKM. After removal of 7 bases from V and 5 bases from J, the junction contained 10 bases not matched to a gene. The CDR3 runs to 14 residues.

The chain recombines TRBV30 with TRBJ1-1; TRBD1 is a possible D gene (6 bases). The V and J ends lost 8 bases and 1 base respectively, with 14 bases between them. Germline V gene data show CDR1 as GTSNPN and CDR2 as SVGIG (reference sequence). This CDR3 is built from 13 residues. The CDR3 reads CAGHRVPNTEAFF. In nucleotides, the CDR3 is TGTGCCGGCCACAGGGTACCGAACACTGAAGCTTTCTTT.

The rearrangement links TRBV11-1 to TRBJ2-5, with 8 bases identical to TRBD1. The V and J ends lost 3 bases and 4 bases, in that order; junction bases with no gene match: 7. The CDR3 spans 15 residues. The V gene's germline CDR1 is SGHAT and CDR2 FQDESV (reference sequence). The DNA for the CDR3 is TGTGCCAGCAGCTTCGGACAGGGAATTGGAGAGACCCAGTACTTC. Its protein is CASSFGQGIGETQYF.

The chain carries TRBV5-6 and TRBJ2-1, with D possibly TRBD2 on 5 matching bases. CDR1 and CDR2 (germline): SGHDT, YYEEEE. The CDR3 is 14 residues long. The V gene lost 4 bases and the J gene lost 9 bases, with 17 bases spanning the gap. CDR3 residues: CASSPGPGAGEQFF. The CDR3 DNA follows: TGTGCCAGCAGCCCCGGACCCGGCGCGGGTGAGCAGTTCTTC.

The V and J genes are TRBV19 and TRBJ2-1; 7 positions match TRBD1. Losses at the gene ends were 5 bases for V and 8 bases for J; bases not matched to a gene: 12. The CDR3 loop spans 15 amino acids. CDR1 is LNHDA, CDR2 SQIVND, per germline (reference sequence). CDR3 region: CASSPRGRLEDEQFF. The CDR3 nucleotides read TGTGCCAGTAGTCCTAGGGGGCGCCTTGAGGATGAGCAGTTCTTC.

The rearrangement uses TRBV27 and TRBJ2-1; 11 bases line up with TRBD1. The CDR3 totals 14 residues. In germline, CDR1 is MNHEY, CDR2 SMNVEV (reference sequence). The V segment lost 3 bases and the J segment 8 bases; nucleotides outside the gene matches: 3. CDR3 coding DNA: TGTGCCAGCAGTTTGCGGGGACAGGGGGATGAGCAGTTCTTC. Translated: CASSLRGQGDEQFF.

This clone was counted only a few times. V and J are TRBV21-1 and TRBJ2-7; the table's D call TRBD1 went unverified against the DNA. TRBV21-1 has pseudogene status. This CDR3 comprises 17 residues. CDR3 region: CASSRTILGQSSYEQYF. CDR3 nucleotides: TGTGCCAGCAGCAGAACCATTTTGGGACAGTCCTCCTACGAGCAGTACTTC.

The chain has TRBV6-2 or TRBV6-3 and TRBJ1-5; D is perhaps TRBD1 (5 bases). Deletions cut 2 bases from V and 3 bases from J, with 20 bases between. This CDR3 has 18 amino acids. The germline V gene encodes CDR1 MNHEY and CDR2 SVGEGT. CDR3 amino acids: CASSYLGHIGGDNQPQHF. In nucleotides, the CDR3 is TGTGCCAGCAGTTACCTCGGACACATCGGGGGGGACAATCAGCCCCAGCATTTT.

The chain combines TRBV4-2 with TRBJ2-2, with a weak D call TRBD2 (5 bases). Germline V gene lookup returns CDR1 LGHNA and CDR2 YNFKEQ. The V and J ends lost 0 bases and 1 base respectively, with 6 bases between them. The CDR3 length is 15 residues. CDR3 coding DNA: TGTGCCAGCAGCCAAGAACTAGGGAACACCGGGGAGCTGTTTTTT. Amino acids: CASSQELGNTGELFF.

To note about this clone: The same CDR3 can be traced to other DNA sequences in this sample. The V call is TRBV5-8, the J call TRBJ1-2; 9 nucleotides match TRBD1. There are 14 residues in the CDR3. Germline V lookup: CDR1 SGHTS, CDR2 YDEGEE. V trimming: 0 bases; J trimming: 5 bases; junction bases outside the gene matches: 2. CDR3 nucleotides: TGTGCCAGCAGCTTGGGACAGGGGGGATATGGCTACACCTTC. Translation gives CASSLGQGGYGYTF.

The CDR3 region is CASSTNREYDEQFF. In DNA form, the CDR3 reads TGTGCCAGTAGTACCAACAGGGAATACGATGAGCAGTTCTTC. The rearrangement links TRBV19 to TRBJ2-1; a weak D match, TRBD1 (6 bases). The CDR3 has 14 residues. The germline CDR1 and CDR2 sequences are LNHDA and SQIVND (reference sequence). The V and J ends lost 4 bases and 8 bases respectively, with 15 bases between them. Full variable domain (remainder filled in from reference TRBV19 and TRBJ2-1): DGGITQSPKYLFRKEGQNVTLSCEQNLNHDAMYWYRQDPGQGLRLIYYSQIVNDFQKGDIAEGYSVSREKKESFPLTVTSAQKNPTAFYLCASSTNREYDEQFFGPGTRLTVL.

The chain links TRBV7-2 to TRBJ2-7; D not certain. The CDR3 extends over 14 amino acids. The V end was cut by 5 bases, the J end by 0 bases, with 11 bases between. Germline V lookup: CDR1 SGHTA, CDR2 FQGNSA. As DNA, the CDR3 is TGTGCCAGCAGCGCAGCGACCCACTCCTACGAGCAGTACTTC. It specifies CASSAATHSYEQYF.

This chain joins TRBV7-2 and TRBJ1-2; the D is unclear. V shed 5 bases and J shed 5 bases, with 18 bases lying between them. The length of the CDR3 is 15 residues. Germline CDR1 reads SGHTA; CDR2 reads FQGNSA. DNA for the CDR3: TGTGCCAGCAGCATCTACCAGCAGGCCACGTATGGCTACACCTTC. Translated, it gives CASSIYQQATYGYTF.

The gene calls are TRBV7-8 and TRBJ2-5; 9 bases line up with TRBD2. Germline V gene lookup returns CDR1 SGHVS and CDR2 FQNEAQ. V trimming: 2 bases; J trimming: 2 bases; junction bases outside the gene matches: 9. The length of the CDR3 is 17 residues. As DNA, the CDR3 is TGTGCCAGCAGCTTACGGGGTAGCGGGGGATTTCAAGAGACCCAGTACTTC. Residues: CASSLRGSGGFQETQYF.

V is TRBV4-2 and J is TRBJ1-2; D might be TRBD1 (6 bases). The CDR3 consists of 14 residues. V lost 0 bases to trimming and J lost 8 bases, with 13 bases between them. Germline loops: CDR1 LGHNA, CDR2 YNFKEQ. Here the CDR3 reads CASSQDLYRDGYTF. CDR3 bases: TGTGCCAGCAGCCAAGATCTATACAGGGACGGCTACACCTTC.

The genes are TRBV5-8 and TRBJ2-4; tentative D call: TRBD2 (5 bases). Germline V CDR1 and CDR2: SGHTS, YDEGEE. V dropped 1 base and J dropped 2 bases, with 25 bases sitting between them. This CDR3 has 20 residues. CDR3 sequence reads: CASSLQARGRRWVPKNIQYF. The CDR3 bases are TGTGCCAGCAGCTTGCAGGCTAGAGGGAGACGATGGGTTCCCAAAAACATTCAGTACTTC.